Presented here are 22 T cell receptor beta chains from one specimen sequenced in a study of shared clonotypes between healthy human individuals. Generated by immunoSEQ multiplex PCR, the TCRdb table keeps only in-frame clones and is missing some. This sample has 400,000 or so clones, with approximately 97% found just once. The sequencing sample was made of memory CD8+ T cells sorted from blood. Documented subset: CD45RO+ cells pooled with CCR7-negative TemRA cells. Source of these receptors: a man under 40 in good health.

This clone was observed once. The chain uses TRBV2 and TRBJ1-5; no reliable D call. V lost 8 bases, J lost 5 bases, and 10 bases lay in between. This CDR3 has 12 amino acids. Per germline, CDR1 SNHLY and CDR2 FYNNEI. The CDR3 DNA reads TGTGCCAGCCGACTCTATGATCAGCCCCAGCATTTT. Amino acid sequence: CASRLYDQPQHF.

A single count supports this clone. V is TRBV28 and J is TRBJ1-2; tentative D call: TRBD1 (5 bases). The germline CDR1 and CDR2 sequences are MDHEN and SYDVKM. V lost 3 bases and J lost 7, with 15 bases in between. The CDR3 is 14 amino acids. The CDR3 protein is CASSLSPREFGYTF. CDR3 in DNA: TGTGCCAGCAGTTTGAGCCCCAGGGAGTTTGGCTACACCTTC.

CDR3 protein: CAAGREQYF. As DNA, the CDR3 is TGTGCCGCGGGGCGGGAGCAGTACTTC. V usage is TRBV6-4 and J usage is TRBJ2-7; D is perhaps TRBD2 (6 bases). Germline V gene data show CDR1 as MRHNA and CDR2 as SNTAGT. V gave up 11 bases and J gave up 7 bases, with 9 bases separating them. The CDR3 loop spans 9 amino acids.

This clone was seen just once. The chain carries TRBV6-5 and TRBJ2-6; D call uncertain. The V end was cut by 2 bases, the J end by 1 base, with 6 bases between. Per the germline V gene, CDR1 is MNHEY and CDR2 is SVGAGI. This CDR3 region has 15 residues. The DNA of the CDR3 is TGTGCCAGCAGTTACGAGCTGTCTGGGGCCAACGTCCTGACTTTC. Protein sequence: CASSYELSGANVLTF.

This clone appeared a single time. This CDR3 is CASSLDLLTTGYTF. For the CDR3, the DNA is TGTGCCAGCAGCTTAGACTTGTTGACGACTGGCTACACCTTC. The chain carries TRBV7-9 and TRBJ1-2; unclear D gene. Germline CDR1 and CDR2: SEHNR and FQNEAQ (reference sequence). Trimming removed 1 base from V and 7 bases from J, with 13 bases in between. The CDR3 loop spans 14 amino acids.

For the CDR3, the DNA is TGTGCCAGCAGTGCCCGGATTGGGCAGTACTTC. This translates into CASSARIGQYF. The rearrangement joins TRBV2 to TRBJ2-7; the D is unclear. Germline V lookup: CDR1 SNHLY, CDR2 FYNNEI. CDR3 length equals 11 residues. Trimming shortened V by 4 bases and J by 9 bases, and 10 bases separated the two germline ends.

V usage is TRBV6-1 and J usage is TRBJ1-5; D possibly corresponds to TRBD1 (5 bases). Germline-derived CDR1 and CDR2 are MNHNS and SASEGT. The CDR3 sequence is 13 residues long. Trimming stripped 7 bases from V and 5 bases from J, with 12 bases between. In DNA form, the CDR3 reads TGTGCCAGCACCAGGACACTTTATCAGCCCCAGCATTTT. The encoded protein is CASTRTLYQPQHF.

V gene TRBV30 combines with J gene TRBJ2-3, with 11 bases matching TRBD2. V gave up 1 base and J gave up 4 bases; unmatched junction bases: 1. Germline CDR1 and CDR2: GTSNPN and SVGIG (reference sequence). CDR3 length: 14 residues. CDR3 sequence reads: CAWSGTSGPDTQYF. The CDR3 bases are TGTGCCTGGAGTGGGACTAGCGGGCCAGATACGCAGTATTTT.

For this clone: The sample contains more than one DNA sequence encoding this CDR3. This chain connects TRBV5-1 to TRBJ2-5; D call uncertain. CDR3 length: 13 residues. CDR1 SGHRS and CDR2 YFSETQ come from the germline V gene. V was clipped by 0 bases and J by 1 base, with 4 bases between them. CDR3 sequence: CASSLGSQETQYF. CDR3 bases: TGCGCCAGCAGCTTGGGGAGCCAAGAGACCCAGTACTTC.

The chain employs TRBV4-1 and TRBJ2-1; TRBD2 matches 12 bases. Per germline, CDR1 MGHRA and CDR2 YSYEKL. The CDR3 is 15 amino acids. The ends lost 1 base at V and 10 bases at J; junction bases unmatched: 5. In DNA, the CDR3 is TGCGCCAGCAGCCAAGCTAGCGGGAGGGCCCGCGAGCAGTTCTTC. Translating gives CASSQASGRAREQFF.

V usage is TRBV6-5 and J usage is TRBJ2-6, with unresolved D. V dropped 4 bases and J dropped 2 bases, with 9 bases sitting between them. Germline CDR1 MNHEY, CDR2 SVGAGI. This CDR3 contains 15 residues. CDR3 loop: CASSFGRTGANVLTF. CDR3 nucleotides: TGTGCCAGCAGTTTCGGCCGAACTGGGGCCAACGTCCTGACTTTC.

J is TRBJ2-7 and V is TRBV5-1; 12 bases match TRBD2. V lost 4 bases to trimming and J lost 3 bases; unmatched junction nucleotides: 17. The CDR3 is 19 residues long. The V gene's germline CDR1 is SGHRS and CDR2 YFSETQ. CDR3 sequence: CASSIRQGERLAGVYEQYF. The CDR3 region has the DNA TGCGCCAGCAGCATCCGACAGGGGGAACGACTAGCGGGAGTCTACGAGCAGTACTTC.

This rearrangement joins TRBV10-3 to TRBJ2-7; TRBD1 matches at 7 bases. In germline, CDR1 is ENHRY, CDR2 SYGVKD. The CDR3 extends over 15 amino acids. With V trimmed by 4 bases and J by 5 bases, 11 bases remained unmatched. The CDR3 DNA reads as TGTGCCATCAGTGCCTCGCCAGGGGGTATCGACGAGCAGTACTTC. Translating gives CAISASPGGIDEQYF.

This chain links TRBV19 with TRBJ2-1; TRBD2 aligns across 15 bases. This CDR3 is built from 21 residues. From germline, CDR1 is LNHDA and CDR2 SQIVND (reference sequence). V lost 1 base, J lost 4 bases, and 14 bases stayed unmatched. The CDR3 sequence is CASSIASVGTSGRPKYNEQFF. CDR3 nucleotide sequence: TGTGCCAGTAGTATAGCGAGTGTGGGGACTAGCGGGAGGCCGAAGTACAATGAGCAGTTCTTC.

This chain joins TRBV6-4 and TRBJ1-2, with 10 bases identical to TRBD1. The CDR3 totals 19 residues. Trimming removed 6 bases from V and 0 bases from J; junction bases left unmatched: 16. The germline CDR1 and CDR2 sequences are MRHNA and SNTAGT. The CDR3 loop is CASSDKYGTGAGSNYGYTF. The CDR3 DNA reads TGTGCCAGCAGCGACAAATACGGGACAGGGGCCGGTTCTAACTATGGCTACACCTTC.

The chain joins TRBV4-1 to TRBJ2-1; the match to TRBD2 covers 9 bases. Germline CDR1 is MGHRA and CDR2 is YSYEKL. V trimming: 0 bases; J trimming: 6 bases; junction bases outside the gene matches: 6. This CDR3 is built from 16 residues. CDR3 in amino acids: CASSQERSGRSNEQFF. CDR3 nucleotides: TGCGCCAGCAGCCAAGAGCGCAGCGGGAGGAGCAATGAGCAGTTCTTC.

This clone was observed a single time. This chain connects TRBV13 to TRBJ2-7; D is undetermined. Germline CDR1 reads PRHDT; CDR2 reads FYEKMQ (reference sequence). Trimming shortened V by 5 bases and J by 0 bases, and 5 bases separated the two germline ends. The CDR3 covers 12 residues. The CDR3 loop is CASSLSSYEQYF. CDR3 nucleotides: TGTGCCAGCAGCCTAAGCTCCTACGAGCAGTACTTC.

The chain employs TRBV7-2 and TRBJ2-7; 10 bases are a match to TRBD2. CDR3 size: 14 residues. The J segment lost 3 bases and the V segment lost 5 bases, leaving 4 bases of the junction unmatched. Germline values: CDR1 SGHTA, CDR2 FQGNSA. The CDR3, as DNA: TGTGCCAGCAGCGACCGGACTAGCGGCTACGAGCAGTACTTC. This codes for CASSDRTSGYEQYF.

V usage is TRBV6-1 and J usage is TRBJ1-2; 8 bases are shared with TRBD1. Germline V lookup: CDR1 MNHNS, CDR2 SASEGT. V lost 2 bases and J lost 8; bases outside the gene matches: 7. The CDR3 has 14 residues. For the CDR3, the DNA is TGTGCCAGCAGTGAAATGGTCAGGGGGCAAGGCTACACCTTC. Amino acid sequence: CASSEMVRGQGYTF.

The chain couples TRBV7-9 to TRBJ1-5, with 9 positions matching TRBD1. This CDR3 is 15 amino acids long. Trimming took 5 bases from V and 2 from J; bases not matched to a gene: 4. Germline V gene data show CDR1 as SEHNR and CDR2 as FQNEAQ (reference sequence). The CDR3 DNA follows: TGTGCCAGCAGCGAACAGGGGGCAGGCAATCAGCCCCAGCATTTT. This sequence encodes CASSEQGAGNQPQHF.

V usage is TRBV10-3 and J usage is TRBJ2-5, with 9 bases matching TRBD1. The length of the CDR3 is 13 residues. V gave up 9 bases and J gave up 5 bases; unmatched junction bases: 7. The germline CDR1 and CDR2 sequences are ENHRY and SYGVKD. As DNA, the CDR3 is TGTGCCATAACACAGGGGGCTGGGGAGACCCAGTACTTC. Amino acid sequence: CAITQGAGETQYF.

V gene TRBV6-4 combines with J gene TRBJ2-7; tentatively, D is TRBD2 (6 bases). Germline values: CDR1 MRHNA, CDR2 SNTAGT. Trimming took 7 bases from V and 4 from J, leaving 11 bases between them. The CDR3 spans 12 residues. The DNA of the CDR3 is TGTGCCAGCATTGCGGGGATGTACGAGCAGTACTTC. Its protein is CASIAGMYEQYF.